Listed here are 30 T cell receptor beta chains from one sample, sequenced in a study of shared clonotypes between healthy human individuals. The assay was immunoSEQ multiplex PCR, and TCRdb's table has in-frame clones only and misses some. The sample has about 2 million clones; 85% to 95% are singletons. Source material: naive CD4+ T cells sorted from blood. Sample subset: CD45RA+ positively selected. The receptors come from a man between 18 and 29 years old in good health.

The V and J genes are TRBV7-9 and TRBJ2-5; perhaps TRBD1 as D (6 bases). The germline V gene has CDR1 SEHNR and CDR2 FQNEAQ (reference sequence). The CDR3 runs to 15 residues. The ends were cut back, 5 bases at V and 4 bases at J, with 17 bases in the middle. The CDR3 sequence: CASSQGLNLPETQYF. The CDR3 bases are TGTGCCAGCAGCCAGGGGCTAAACCTCCCAGAGACCCAGTACTTC.

The chain has TRBV5-1 and TRBJ2-5; TRBD2 is a possible D gene (5 bases). Between the trimmed V and J ends, which lost 9 bases and 5 bases, there was a span of 17 bases. CDR1 and CDR2 from the germline V gene are SGHRS and YFSETQ. CDR3 length: 13 amino acids. CDR3 region: CATASSFWETQYF. As DNA, the CDR3 is TGCGCCACCGCTAGCTCTTTTTGGGAGACCCAGTACTTC.

This sequence joins TRBV27 and TRBJ1-2; D is perhaps TRBD1 (5 bases). Trimming stripped 4 bases from V and 7 bases from J, with 13 bases between. This CDR3 contains 13 residues. CDR1 and CDR2 from the germline V gene are MNHEY and SMNVEV (reference sequence). CDR3 DNA sequence: TGTGCCAGCAGTTCCGCCGGGGCTTTTGGCTACACCTTC. Protein: CASSSAGAFGYTF.

The rearrangement uses TRBV29-1 and TRBJ1-5; TRBD1 matches at 9 bases. The ends lost 6 bases at V and 7 bases at J; junction bases unmatched: 10. The CDR3 loop spans 14 amino acids. Germline CDR1 and CDR2: SQVTM and ANQGSEA. The CDR3, as DNA: TGCAGCGTCCTGACCGGGACAGGGCTCCAGCCCCAGCATTTT. Amino acid sequence: CSVLTGTGLQPQHF. The full variable domain, its missing parts supplied by reference TRBV29-1 and TRBJ1-5, is SAVISQKPSRDICQRGTSLTIQCQVDSQVTMMFWYRQQPGQSLTLIATANQGSEATYESGFVIDKFPISRPNLTFSTLTVSNMSPEDSSIYLCSVLTGTGLQPQHFGDGTRLSIL.

The J gene is TRBJ2-3, the V gene TRBV30; TRBD2 matches at 15 bases. Germline V gene lookup returns CDR1 GTSNPN and CDR2 SVGIG (reference sequence). The CDR3 spans 16 residues. V lost 5 bases to trimming and J lost 5 bases; unmatched junction nucleotides: 8. The CDR3 bases are TGTGCCTGGGGATTAGGACTAGCGGGGGGGCAAGATACGCAGTATTTT. This sequence encodes CAWGLGLAGGQDTQYF.

V and J are TRBV5-4 and TRBJ1-1; a weak D match, TRBD1 (5 bases). CDR1 and CDR2 (germline): SGHNT, YYREEE (reference sequence). Between the trimmed V and J ends, which lost 4 bases and 4 bases, there was a span of 17 bases. The CDR3 sequence is 15 residues long. The CDR3 DNA follows: TGTGCCAGCAGCCGGTCTGGGTCGGGGGGCACTGAAGCTTTCTTT. Its protein is CASSRSGSGGTEAFF.

V gene TRBV5-6 combines with J gene TRBJ2-1; 10 bases agree with TRBD2. The CDR3 is 15 amino acids. Germline CDR1 is SGHDT and CDR2 is YYEEEE. V trimming: 0 bases; J trimming: 4 bases; junction bases outside the gene matches: 1. CDR3 sequence: CASSLELAGYNEQFF. The DNA of the CDR3 is TGTGCCAGCAGCTTGGAACTAGCGGGGTACAATGAGCAGTTCTTC.

The chain employs TRBV28 and TRBJ2-3, with TRBD2 matching 8 bases. The length of the CDR3 is 15 residues. V was clipped by 2 bases and J by 4 bases; unmatched bases: 5. Looked up from germline, CDR1 is MDHEN and CDR2 is SYDVKM. The CDR3 DNA is TGTGCCAGCAGTTTAGCCAGCGGGGGCCCAGATACGCAGTATTTT. Protein sequence: CASSLASGGPDTQYF.

The chain uses TRBV21-1 and TRBJ1-1. TRBV21-1 is termed a pseudogene. This CDR3 comprises 12 residues. For the CDR3, the DNA is TGTGCCCCCGGGAGGGGTGTCACTGAAGCTTTCTTT. This codes for CAPGRGVTEAFF.

The chain combines TRBV9 with TRBJ2-3; D perhaps matches TRBD1 (5 bases). This CDR3 has 16 residues. The germline V and J ends were trimmed by 4 bases and 0 bases, with 15 bases remaining between them. Per germline, CDR1 SGDLS and CDR2 YYNGEE. The CDR3 DNA reads TGTGCCAGCAGCCCCGGGTGGGGCCGTAGCACAGATACGCAGTATTTT. Amino acid sequence: CASSPGWGRSTDTQYF.

The V gene is TRBV19, the J gene TRBJ2-2; D not resolved. V shed 2 bases and J shed 9 bases, with 7 bases lying between them. The CDR3 covers 12 residues. Germline assignment: CDR1 LNHDA and CDR2 SQIVND (reference sequence). The CDR3 here is CASSIRSRELFF. CDR3 nucleotide sequence: TGTGCCAGTAGTATAAGGAGTCGGGAGCTGTTTTTT.

The gene calls are TRBV5-1 and TRBJ1-4; D is unresolved. The CDR3 has 15 residues. CDR1 is SGHRS and CDR2 is YFSETQ in the germline V gene. V lost 1 base, J lost 0 bases, and 7 bases lay in between. CDR3 in amino acids: CASSLTAATNEKLFF. DNA for the CDR3: TGCGCCAGCAGCTTGACGGCTGCAACTAATGAAAAACTGTTTTTT.

The rearrangement links TRBV14 to TRBJ1-6, with 8 bases that match TRBD1. The trim removed 1 base at V and 8 bases at J, leaving 1 base unmatched. This CDR3 is 14 amino acids long. Germline lookup yields CDR1 SGHDN and CDR2 FVKESK. The CDR3 DNA is TGTGCCAGCAGCCAAGGACAGGGGTATTCACCCCTCCACTTT. It encodes CASSQGQGYSPLHF.

The CDR3 coding sequence is TGTGCCAGTTGCAAATCGAGCGGGGGGGCAGATACGCAGTATTTT. Translating it yields CASCKSSGGADTQYF. V usage is TRBV18 and J usage is TRBJ2-3, with 10 bases matching TRBD2. With V trimmed by 9 bases and J by 4 bases, 10 bases remained unmatched. Germline loops: CDR1 KGHSH, CDR2 LQKENI. The CDR3 runs 15 residues.

V gene TRBV4-1 combines with J gene TRBJ2-3; D is possibly TRBD2 (6 bases). Deletions cut 2 bases from V and 3 bases from J, with 15 bases between. The CDR3 spans 16 residues. Germline V CDR1 and CDR2: MGHRA, YSYEKL. The CDR3 loop reads CASSQPREIGTDTQYF. CDR3 nucleotide sequence: TGCGCCAGCAGCCAACCCCGGGAGATTGGGACAGATACGCAGTATTTT.

The chain recombines TRBV5-1 with TRBJ2-2, with D maybe TRBD2 (5 bases). CDR3 length: 14 residues. The germline CDR1 and CDR2 sequences are SGHRS and YFSETQ. V gave up 4 bases and J gave up 3 bases, with 10 bases separating them. Here the CDR3 DNA reads TGCGCCAGCAGCAAGCAGGACTACACCGGGGAGCTGTTTTTT. Its protein is CASSKQDYTGELFF.

The chain carries TRBV9 and TRBJ1-4, with D unclear. Germline V gives CDR1 SGDLS, CDR2 YYNGEE. The CDR3 loop spans 13 amino acids. Trimming stripped 4 bases from V and 8 bases from J, with 12 bases between. The CDR3 reads CASSRTAGEKLFF. For the CDR3, the DNA is TGTGCCAGCAGCCGTACGGCGGGGGAAAAACTGTTTTTT.

The gene calls are TRBV4-1 and TRBJ1-5, with no clear D. Trimming stripped 0 bases from V and 6 bases from J, with 12 bases between. The CDR3 loop spans 15 amino acids. The V gene's germline CDR1 is MGHRA and CDR2 YSYEKL. The CDR3 spells CASSQDLSGFQPQHF. DNA of the CDR3: TGCGCCAGCAGCCAAGATTTGTCAGGTTTTCAGCCCCAGCATTTT.

This chain's CDR3 is CSAFQGGGYTF. CDR3 DNA sequence: TGCAGTGCTTTTCAGGGTGGCGGCTACACCTTC. The J gene is TRBJ1-2, the V gene TRBV20-1; D is perhaps TRBD1 (5 bases). Germline V gene data show CDR1 as DFQATT and CDR2 as SNEGSKA (reference sequence). V lost 5 bases and J lost 8, with 12 bases in between. This CDR3 has 11 residues.

The chain joins TRBV11-2 to TRBJ1-1; D not resolved. Germline loops: CDR1 SGHAT, CDR2 FQNNGV. The CDR3 is 12 residues long. Trimming removed 2 bases from V and 7 bases from J, with 8 bases in between. The CDR3 loop is CASSLLVSEAFF. The CDR3 nucleotides are TGTGCCAGCAGCTTATTAGTTAGTGAAGCTTTCTTT.

The chain employs TRBV5-4 and TRBJ1-1; D unresolved. Germline V CDR1 and CDR2: SGHNT, YYREEE (reference sequence). The CDR3 extends over 12 amino acids. V lost 3 bases, J lost 3 bases, and 6 bases lay in between. CDR3 amino acids: CASSSGYTEAFF. CDR3 DNA sequence: TGTGCCAGCAGCTCGGGTTACACTGAAGCTTTCTTT.

V and J are TRBV19 and TRBJ2-1; D remains unclear. Trimming took 3 bases from V and 7 from J, leaving 7 bases between them. This CDR3 comprises 12 residues. Germline CDR1 is LNHDA and CDR2 is SQIVND (reference sequence). In DNA form, the CDR3 reads TGTGCCAGTAGTATTAGGGTGAATGAGCAGTTCTTC. Translating gives CASSIRVNEQFF.

About this clone itself: Other DNA sequences in the same sample also yield this CDR3. The chain joins TRBV7-2 to TRBJ1-1; perhaps TRBD1 as D (5 bases). Per germline, CDR1 SGHTA and CDR2 FQGNSA. The V gene lost 5 bases and the J gene lost 1 base, with 8 bases spanning the gap. This CDR3 has 13 amino acids. Here the CDR3 reads CASSRDGNTEAFF. The DNA for the CDR3 is TGTGCCAGCAGCCGGGACGGGAACACTGAAGCTTTCTTT.

Points on this clone: This sample also contains other DNA sequences that code for the same CDR3. The chain recombines TRBV7-9 with TRBJ2-7; 7 bases match TRBD2. Germline V gives CDR1 SEHNR, CDR2 FQNEAQ (reference sequence). The V gene end was trimmed by 1 base and the J gene end by 0 bases; junction bases not matched to a gene: 6. The CDR3 length is 16 residues. Here the CDR3 DNA reads TGTGCCAGCAGCTTAGGTTTGCGCGGGAGCTCCTACGAGCAGTACTTC. Residues: CASSLGLRGSSYEQYF.

Concerning this clone: Its ends do not fully match the called genes, so a read error is possible. The gene calls are TRBV4-1 and TRBJ2-7; 9 bases map to TRBD1. The CDR3 has 15 amino acids. Germline CDR1 reads MGHRA; CDR2 reads YSYEKL. The chain's CDR3 is CASSLGGQGVYEQYF. Here the CDR3 DNA reads TGTGCCAGCAGCTTAGGGGGACAGGGTGTATACGAGCAGTACTTC.

This sequence joins TRBV6-1 and TRBJ2-7; D gene unclear. The CDR3 has 11 residues. The germline CDR1 and CDR2 sequences are MNHNS and SASEGT. Deletions cut 7 bases from V and 2 bases from J, with 6 bases between. The CDR3 sequence: CASTHTYEQYF. Here the CDR3 DNA reads TGTGCCAGCACTCATACCTACGAGCAGTACTTC.

Details on this clone: Other nucleotide sequences in the sample specify the same CDR3. This chain uses TRBV10-1 with TRBJ1-6; no firm D call. V lost 3 bases to trimming and J lost 0 bases, with 6 bases between them. The CDR3 is 15 amino acids. Germline V gene lookup returns CDR1 WNHNN and CDR2 SYGVQD (reference sequence). The CDR3 protein is CASSEGSSYNSPLHF. In DNA, the CDR3 is TGCGCCAGCAGTGAAGGTAGCTCCTATAATTCACCCCTCCACTTT.

The J gene is TRBJ2-1, the V gene TRBV7-2, with D uncertain. V lost 5 bases, J lost 0 bases, and 5 bases lay in between. This CDR3 spans 13 amino acids. The germline CDR1 and CDR2 sequences are SGHTA and FQGNSA. The CDR3, as DNA: TGTGCCAGCAGCCCCAGCTCCTACAATGAGCAGTTCTTC. Its protein is CASSPSSYNEQFF.

With regard to this clone: Germline and junction disagree at one end, which may indicate a read error. The chain couples TRBV7-7 to TRBJ1-5; D is perhaps TRBD1 (6 bases). The CDR3 length is 14 residues. The germline V gene has CDR1 SSHAT and CDR2 FNYEAQ (reference sequence). The CDR3 here is CASSLGGTRQPQHF. CDR3 coding DNA: TGTGCTAGCAGCTTAGGGGGTACCCGGCAGCCCCAGCATTTT.

V and J are TRBV30 and TRBJ2-5, with D perhaps matching TRBD1 (5 bases). V lost 5 bases to trimming and J lost 5 bases, with 15 bases between them. The germline V gene has CDR1 GTSNPN and CDR2 SVGIG (reference sequence). This CDR3 is built from 13 residues. The CDR3 here is CAWGASVVETQYF. CDR3 DNA: TGTGCCTGGGGGGCTTCGGTTGTGGAGACCCAGTACTTC.